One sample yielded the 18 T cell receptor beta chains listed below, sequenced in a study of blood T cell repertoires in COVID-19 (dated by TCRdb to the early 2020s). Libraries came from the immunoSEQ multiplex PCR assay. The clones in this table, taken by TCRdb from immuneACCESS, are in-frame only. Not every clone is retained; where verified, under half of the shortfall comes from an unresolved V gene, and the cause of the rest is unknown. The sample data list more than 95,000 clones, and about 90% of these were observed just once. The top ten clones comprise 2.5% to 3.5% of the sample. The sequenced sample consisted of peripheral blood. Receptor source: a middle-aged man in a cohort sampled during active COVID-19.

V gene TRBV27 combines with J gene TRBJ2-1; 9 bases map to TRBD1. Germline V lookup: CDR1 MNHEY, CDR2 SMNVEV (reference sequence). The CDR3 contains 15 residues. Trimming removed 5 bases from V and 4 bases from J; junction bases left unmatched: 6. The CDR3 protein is CASSGTGMGYNEQFF. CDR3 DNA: TGTGCCAGCAGTGGGACAGGGATGGGTTACAATGAGCAGTTCTTC.

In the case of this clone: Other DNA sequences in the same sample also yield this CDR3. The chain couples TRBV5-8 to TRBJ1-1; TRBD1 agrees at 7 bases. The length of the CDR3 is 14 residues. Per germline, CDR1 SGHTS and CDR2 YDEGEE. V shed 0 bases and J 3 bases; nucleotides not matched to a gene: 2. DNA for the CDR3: TGTGCCAGCAGCTTGGACGACAGGGACACTGAAGCTTTCTTT. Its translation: CASSLDDRDTEAFF.

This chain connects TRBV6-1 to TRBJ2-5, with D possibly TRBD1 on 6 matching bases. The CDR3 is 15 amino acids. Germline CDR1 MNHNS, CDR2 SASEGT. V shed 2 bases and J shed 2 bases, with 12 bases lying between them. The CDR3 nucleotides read TGTGCCAGCAGTGAATGGGACACCAGTCAAGAGACCCAGTACTTC. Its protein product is CASSEWDTSQETQYF.

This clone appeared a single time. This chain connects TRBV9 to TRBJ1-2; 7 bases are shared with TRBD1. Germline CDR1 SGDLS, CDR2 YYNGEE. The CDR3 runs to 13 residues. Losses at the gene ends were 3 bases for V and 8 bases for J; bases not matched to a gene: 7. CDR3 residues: CASSEGQWGGYTF. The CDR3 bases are TGTGCCAGCAGCGAGGGACAGTGGGGAGGCTACACCTTC.

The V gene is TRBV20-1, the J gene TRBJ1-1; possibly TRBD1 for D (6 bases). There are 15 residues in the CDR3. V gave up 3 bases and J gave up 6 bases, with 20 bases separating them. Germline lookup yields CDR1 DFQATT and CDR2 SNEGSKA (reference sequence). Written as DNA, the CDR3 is TGCAGTGCTAGTGGGGGGCTTATAGGATTCGCTGAAGCTTTCTTT. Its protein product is CSASGGLIGFAEAFF.

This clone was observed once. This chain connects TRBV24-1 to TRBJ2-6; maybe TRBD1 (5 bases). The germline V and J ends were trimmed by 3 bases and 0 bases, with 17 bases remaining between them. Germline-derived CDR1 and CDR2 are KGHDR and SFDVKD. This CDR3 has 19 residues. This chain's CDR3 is CATSDPYPTTASGANVLTF. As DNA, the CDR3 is TGTGCCACCAGTGATCCCTACCCCACGACAGCCTCTGGGGCCAACGTCCTGACTTTC.

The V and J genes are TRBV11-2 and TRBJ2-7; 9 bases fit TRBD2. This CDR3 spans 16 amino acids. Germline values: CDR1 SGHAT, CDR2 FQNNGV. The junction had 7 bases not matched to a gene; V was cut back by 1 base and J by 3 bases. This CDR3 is CASSLGSGRIHYEQYF. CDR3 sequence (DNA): TGTGCCAGCAGCTTAGGAAGCGGGAGGATCCACTACGAGCAGTACTTC.

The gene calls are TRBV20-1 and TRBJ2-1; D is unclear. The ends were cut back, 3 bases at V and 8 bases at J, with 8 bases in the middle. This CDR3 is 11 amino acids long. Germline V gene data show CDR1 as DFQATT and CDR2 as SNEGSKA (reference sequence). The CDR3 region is CSASSVDEQFF. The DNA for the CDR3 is TGCAGTGCTAGTTCGGTGGATGAGCAGTTCTTC.

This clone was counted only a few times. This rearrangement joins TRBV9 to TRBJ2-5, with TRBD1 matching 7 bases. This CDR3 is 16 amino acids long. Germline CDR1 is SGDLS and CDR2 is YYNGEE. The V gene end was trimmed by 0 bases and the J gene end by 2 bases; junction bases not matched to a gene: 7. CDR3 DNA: TGTGCCAGCAGCGTAGCGCAGGGCAGGGGGCAAGAGACCCAGTACTTC. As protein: CASSVAQGRGQETQYF.

CDR3 sequence (DNA): TGTGCCAGCAGTGAACTGGAGGGGCGGAGGGCTTTAGGCCAAGAGACCCAGTACTTC. It specifies CASSELEGRRALGQETQYF. The chain recombines TRBV6-1 with TRBJ2-5; a possible D gene is TRBD2 (6 bases). CDR1 MNHNS and CDR2 SASEGT come from the germline V gene. The CDR3 is 19 amino acids. Trimming stripped 2 bases from V and 1 base from J, with 23 bases between.

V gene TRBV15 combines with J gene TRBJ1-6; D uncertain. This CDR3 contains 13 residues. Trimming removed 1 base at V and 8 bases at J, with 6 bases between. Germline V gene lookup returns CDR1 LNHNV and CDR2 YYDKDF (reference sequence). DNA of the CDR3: TGTGCCACCAGCAGAGTTGCGGATTCACCCCTCCACTTT. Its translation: CATSRVADSPLHF.

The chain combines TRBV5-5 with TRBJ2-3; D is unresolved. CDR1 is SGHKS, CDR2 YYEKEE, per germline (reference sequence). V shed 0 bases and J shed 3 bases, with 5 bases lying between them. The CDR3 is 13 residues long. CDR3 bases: TGTGCCAGCAGCTTGGGTCAAACAGATACGCAGTATTTT. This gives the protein CASSLGQTDTQYF.

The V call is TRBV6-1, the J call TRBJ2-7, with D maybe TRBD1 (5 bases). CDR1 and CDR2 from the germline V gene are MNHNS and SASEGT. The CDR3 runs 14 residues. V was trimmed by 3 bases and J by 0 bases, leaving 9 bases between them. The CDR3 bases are TGTGCCAGCAGTGACCAGGGTGACTCCTACGAGCAGTACGTC. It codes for CASSDQGDSYEQYV.

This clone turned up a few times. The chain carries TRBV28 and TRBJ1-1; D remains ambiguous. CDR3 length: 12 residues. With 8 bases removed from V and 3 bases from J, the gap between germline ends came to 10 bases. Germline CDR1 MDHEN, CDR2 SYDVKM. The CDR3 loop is CASEDGDTEAFF. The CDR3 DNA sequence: TGTGCCAGCGAGGACGGGGACACTGAAGCTTTCTTT.

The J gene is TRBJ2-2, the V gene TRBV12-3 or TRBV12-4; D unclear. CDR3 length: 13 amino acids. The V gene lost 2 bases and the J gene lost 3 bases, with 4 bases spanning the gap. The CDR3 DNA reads TGTGCCAGCAGTTTACAGTACACCGGGGAGCTGTTTTTT. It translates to CASSLQYTGELFF.

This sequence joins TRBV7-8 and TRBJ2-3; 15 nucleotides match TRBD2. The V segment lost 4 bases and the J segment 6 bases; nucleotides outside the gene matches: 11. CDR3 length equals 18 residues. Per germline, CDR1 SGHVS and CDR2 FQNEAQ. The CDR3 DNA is TGTGCCAGCAGCTCCGGACTAGCGGGGGGGACAAGGCAGGATACGCAGTATTTT. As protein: CASSSGLAGGTRQDTQYF. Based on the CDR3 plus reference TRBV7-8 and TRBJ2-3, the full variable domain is GAGVSQSPRYKVAKRGQDVALRCDPISGHVSLFWYQQALGQGPEFLTYFQNEAQLDKSGLPSDRFFAERPEGSVSTLKIQRTQQEDSAVYLCASSSGLAGGTRQDTQYFGPGTRLTVL.

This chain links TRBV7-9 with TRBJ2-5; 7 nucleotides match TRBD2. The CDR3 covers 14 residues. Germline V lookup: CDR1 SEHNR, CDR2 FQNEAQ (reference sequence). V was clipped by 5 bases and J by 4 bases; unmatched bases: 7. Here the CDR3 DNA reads TGTGCCAGCAGCCTCTCCACGGGGGGAGAGACCCAGTACTTC. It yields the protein CASSLSTGGETQYF.

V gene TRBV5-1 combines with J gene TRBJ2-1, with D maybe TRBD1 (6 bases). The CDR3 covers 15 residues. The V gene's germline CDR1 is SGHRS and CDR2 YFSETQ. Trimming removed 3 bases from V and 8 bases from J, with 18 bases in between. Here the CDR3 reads CASSWGTSNLDEQFF. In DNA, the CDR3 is TGCGCCAGCAGCTGGGGGACATCTAACCTCGATGAGCAGTTCTTC.